Sequencing of this TCR beta chain was carried out in a study of cytomegalovirus exposure and HLA in healthy donors. Primers included in the PCR were 60 Vbeta and 13 Jbeta primers. TCRdb's copy holds only in-frame clones and misses some; the assay was immunoSEQ multiplex PCR. The sample holds around 130,000 clones, 75% to 80% seen once. Germline-derived CDR1 and CDR2 are SEHNR and FQNEAQ (reference sequence). V lost 5 bases to trimming and J lost 3 bases, with 13 bases between them. The CDR3 is made up of 14 amino acids. The sample was PBMCs. The chain links TRBV7-9 to TRBJ1-2; the D gene is possibly TRBD1 (6 bases). The receptor was derived from a woman in her fifties or sixties in good health and CMV-seronegative. CDR3 nucleotides: TGTGCCAGCAGCGCCCCACAGGGCCACTATGGCTACACCTTC. Protein product: CASSAPQGHYGYTF.